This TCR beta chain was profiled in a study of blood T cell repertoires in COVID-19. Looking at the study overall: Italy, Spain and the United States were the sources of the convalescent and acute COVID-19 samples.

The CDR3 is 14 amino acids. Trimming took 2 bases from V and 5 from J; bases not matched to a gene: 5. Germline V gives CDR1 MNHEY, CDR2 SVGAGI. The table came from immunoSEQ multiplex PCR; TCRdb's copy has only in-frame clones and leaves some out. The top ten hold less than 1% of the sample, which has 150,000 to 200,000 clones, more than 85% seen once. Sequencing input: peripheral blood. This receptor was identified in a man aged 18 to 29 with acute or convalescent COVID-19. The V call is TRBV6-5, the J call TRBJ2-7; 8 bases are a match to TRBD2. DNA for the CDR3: TGTGCCAGCAGTTACATCGGGGGGGCCAACGAGCAGTACTTC. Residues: CASSYIGGANEQYF.